These 9 T cell receptor beta chains share one sample of origin, sequenced in a study of blood T cell repertoires in COVID-19. Using immunoSEQ multiplex PCR, the repertoire was profiled, and TCRdb retains in-frame clones only, with some absent. The top ten hold approximately 39% of the sample, which has some 87,000 clones, around four fifths seen once. Sequenced: peripheral blood. All receptors derive from a man of 80 years or more with active or convalescent COVID-19.

This clone has just a few counts. V is TRBV11-1 and J is TRBJ1-2; 9 bases map to TRBD1. The junction had 11 bases not matched to a gene; V was cut back by 8 bases and J by 4 bases. The CDR3 length is 15 residues. Germline V CDR1 and CDR2: SGHAT, FQDESV (reference sequence). CDR3 loop: CASRGDRARGYGYTF. In nucleotides, the CDR3 is TGTGCCAGCCGAGGGGACAGGGCGCGCGGCTATGGCTACACCTTC.

The chain combines TRBV7-6 with TRBJ2-2, with 10 bases that match TRBD2. This CDR3 contains 18 residues. The J segment lost 5 bases and the V segment lost 0 bases, leaving 9 bases of the junction unmatched. Germline assignment: CDR1 SGHVS and CDR2 FNYEAQ. CDR3 in amino acids: CASSLAPSTSGQTGELFF. CDR3 bases: TGTGCCAGCAGCTTAGCCCCCTCGACTAGCGGGCAGACCGGGGAGCTGTTTTTT.

The chain carries TRBV9 and TRBJ2-1, with 14 bases aligning to TRBD2. The length of the CDR3 is 18 residues. After removal of 4 bases from V and 9 bases from J, the junction contained 15 bases not matched to a gene. From germline, CDR1 is SGDLS and CDR2 YYNGEE. The CDR3, as DNA: TGTGCCAGCAGCTTTTCTGACGACGGGACTAGCGGGGGTGGTGAGCAGTTCTTC. Translation gives CASSFSDDGTSGGGEQFF. Together with reference TRBV9 and TRBJ2-1, the CDR3 gives the full variable domain: DSGVTQTPKHLITATGQRVTLRCSPRSGDLSVYWYQQSLDQGLQFLIQYYNGEERAKGNILERFSAQQFPDLHSELNLSSLELGDSALYFCASSFSDDGTSGGGEQFFGPGTRLTVL.

The chain carries TRBV5-1 and TRBJ1-2, with 8 bases aligning to TRBD1. The V and J ends lost 4 bases and 4 bases, in that order; junction bases with no gene match: 3. This CDR3 contains 13 residues. Germline V gives CDR1 SGHRS, CDR2 YFSETQ. The CDR3 sequence is CASSQQGGYGYTF. The DNA of the CDR3 is TGCGCCAGCAGCCAACAGGGGGGCTATGGCTACACCTTC.

V usage is TRBV3-1 (or the pseudogene TRBV3-2) and J usage is TRBJ2-1, with a weak D call TRBD2 (5 bases). Germline assignment: CDR1 LGHDT and CDR2 YNNKEL (reference sequence). This CDR3 contains 15 residues. The germline V and J ends were trimmed by 5 bases and 0 bases, with 11 bases remaining between them. CDR3 DNA: TGTGCCAGCAGCACCCCCGGGGTCTCCTACAATGAGCAGTTCTTC. Its protein is CASSTPGVSYNEQFF.

This rearrangement joins TRBV7-3 to TRBJ2-7, with TRBD2 matching over 8 bases. In germline, CDR1 is SGHTA, CDR2 FQGTGA. The length of the CDR3 is 15 residues. Unmatched junction bases numbered 4, after V lost 2 bases and J lost 1 base. The CDR3 protein is CASSLYSGGSYEQYF. The CDR3 DNA reads as TGTGCCAGCAGCTTATACAGCGGGGGTTCCTACGAGCAGTACTTC.

DNA of the CDR3: TGTGCCGGGACCGGAGGGAGGGGCAGGGCCTACGAGCAGTACTTC. Amino acids: CAGTGGRGRAYEQYF. V and J are TRBV28 and TRBJ2-7; 7 positions agree with TRBD2. Trimming cost V 11 bases and J 2 bases; bases outside gene matches: 15. The CDR3 is 15 residues long. CDR1 and CDR2 (germline): MDHEN, SYDVKM.

DNA for the CDR3: TGTGCCAGCAGCTTGGGGTCGGGACAGGATGCTAACTATGGCTACACCTTC. Encoded protein: CASSLGSGQDANYGYTF. This chain connects TRBV5-5 to TRBJ1-2; 8 bases match TRBD1. CDR1 SGHKS and CDR2 YYEKEE come from the germline V gene (reference sequence). Unmatched junction bases numbered 7, after V lost 0 bases and J lost 0 bases. The CDR3 loop spans 17 amino acids.

The chain uses TRBV11-2 and TRBJ2-2; 7 bases map to TRBD1. The trim removed 0 bases at V and 4 bases at J, leaving 11 bases unmatched. Germline V gene lookup returns CDR1 SGHAT and CDR2 FQNNGV. This CDR3 is 18 amino acids long. CDR3 DNA sequence: TGTGCCAGCAGCTTAGATAGGAGCGGACAGGAGCCCACCGGGGAGCTGTTTTTT. This gives the protein CASSLDRSGQEPTGELFF.